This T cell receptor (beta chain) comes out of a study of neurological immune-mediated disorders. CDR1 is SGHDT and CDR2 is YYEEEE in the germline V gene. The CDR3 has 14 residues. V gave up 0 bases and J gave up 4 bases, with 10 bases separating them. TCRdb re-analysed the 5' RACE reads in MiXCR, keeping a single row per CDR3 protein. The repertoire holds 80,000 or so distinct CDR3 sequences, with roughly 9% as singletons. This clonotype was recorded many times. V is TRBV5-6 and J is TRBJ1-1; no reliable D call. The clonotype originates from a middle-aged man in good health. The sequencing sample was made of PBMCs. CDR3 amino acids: CASSLVGRSTEAFF. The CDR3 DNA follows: TGTGCCAGCAGCTTGGTAGGCAGGAGCACTGAAGCTTTCTTT.